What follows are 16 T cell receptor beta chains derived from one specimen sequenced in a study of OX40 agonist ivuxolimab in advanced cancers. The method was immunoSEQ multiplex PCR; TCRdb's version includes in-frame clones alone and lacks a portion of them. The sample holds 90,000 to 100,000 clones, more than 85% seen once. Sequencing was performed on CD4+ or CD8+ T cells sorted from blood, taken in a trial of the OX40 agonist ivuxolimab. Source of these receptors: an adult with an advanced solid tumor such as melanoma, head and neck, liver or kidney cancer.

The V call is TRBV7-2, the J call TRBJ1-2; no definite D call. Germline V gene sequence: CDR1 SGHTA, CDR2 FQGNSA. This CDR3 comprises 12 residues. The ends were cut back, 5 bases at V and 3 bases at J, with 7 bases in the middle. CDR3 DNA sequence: TGTGCCAGCAGCCCTGATGACTATGGCTACACCTTC. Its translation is CASSPDDYGYTF.

The chain's CDR3 is CASSSGTGAYNEQFF. DNA of the CDR3: TGCGCCAGCAGCTCCGGGACAGGGGCCTACAATGAGCAGTTCTTC. J is TRBJ2-1 and V is TRBV5-1; TRBD1 aligns across 10 bases. Unmatched junction bases numbered 2, after V lost 3 bases and J lost 2 bases. Germline V gives CDR1 SGHRS, CDR2 YFSETQ. The CDR3 is 15 residues long.

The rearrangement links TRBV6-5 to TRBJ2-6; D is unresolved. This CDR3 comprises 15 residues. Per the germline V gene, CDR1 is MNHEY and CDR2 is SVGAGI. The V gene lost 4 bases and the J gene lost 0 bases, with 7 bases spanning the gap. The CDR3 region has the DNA TGTGCCAGCAGTTTCCAGGACTCTGGGGCCAACGTCCTGACTTTC. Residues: CASSFQDSGANVLTF.

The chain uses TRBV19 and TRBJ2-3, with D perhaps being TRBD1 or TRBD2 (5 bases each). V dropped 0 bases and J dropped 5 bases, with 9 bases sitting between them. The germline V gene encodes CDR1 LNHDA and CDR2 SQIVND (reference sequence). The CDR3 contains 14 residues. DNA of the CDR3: TGTGCCAGTAGTATAGATGGGGGTGGAGATACGCAGTATTTT. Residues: CASSIDGGGDTQYF.

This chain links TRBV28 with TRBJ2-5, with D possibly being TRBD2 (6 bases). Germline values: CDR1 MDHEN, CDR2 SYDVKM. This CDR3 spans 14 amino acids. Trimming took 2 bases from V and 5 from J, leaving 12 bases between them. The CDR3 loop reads CASSLNGLAETQYF. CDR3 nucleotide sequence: TGTGCCAGCAGTTTAAATGGGCTAGCGGAGACCCAGTACTTC.

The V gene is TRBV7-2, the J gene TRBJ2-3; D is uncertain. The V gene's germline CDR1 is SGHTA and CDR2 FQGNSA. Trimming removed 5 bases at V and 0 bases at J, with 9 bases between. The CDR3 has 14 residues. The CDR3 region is CASSPPPSTDTQYF. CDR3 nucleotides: TGTGCCAGCAGCCCACCCCCTAGCACAGATACGCAGTATTTT.

CDR3 sequence: CASSRTAGTTYEQYV. The CDR3 DNA follows: TGTGCCAGTAGCCGAACCGCCGGGACAACCTACGAGCAGTACGTC. This rearrangement joins TRBV19 to TRBJ2-7, with a weak D call TRBD1 (6 bases). Germline V gene data show CDR1 as LNHDA and CDR2 as SQIVND (reference sequence). V was trimmed by 6 bases and J by 2 bases, leaving 17 bases between them. This CDR3 is 15 amino acids long.

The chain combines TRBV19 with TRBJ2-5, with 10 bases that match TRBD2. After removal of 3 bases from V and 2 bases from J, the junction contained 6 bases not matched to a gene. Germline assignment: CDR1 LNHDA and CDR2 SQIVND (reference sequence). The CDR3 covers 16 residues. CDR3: CASSIGLAEGQETQYF. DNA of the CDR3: TGTGCCAGTAGTATTGGACTAGCGGAGGGACAAGAGACCCAGTACTTC.

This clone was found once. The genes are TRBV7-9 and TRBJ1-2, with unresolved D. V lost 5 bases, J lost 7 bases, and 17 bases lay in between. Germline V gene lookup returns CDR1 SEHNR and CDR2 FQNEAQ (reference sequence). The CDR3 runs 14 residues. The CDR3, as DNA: TGTGCCAGCAGCCCCACGCAGGATTGGGGTGGCTACACCTTC. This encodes CASSPTQDWGGYTF.

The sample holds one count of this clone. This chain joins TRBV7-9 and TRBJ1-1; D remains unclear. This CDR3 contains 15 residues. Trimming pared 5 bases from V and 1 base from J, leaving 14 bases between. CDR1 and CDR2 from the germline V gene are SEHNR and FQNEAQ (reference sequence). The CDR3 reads CASSLRGRGNTEAFF. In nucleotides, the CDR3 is TGTGCCAGCAGCCTCCGTGGACGGGGGAACACTGAAGCTTTCTTT. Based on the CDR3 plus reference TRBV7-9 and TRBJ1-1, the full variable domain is DTGVSQNPRHKITKRGQNVTFRCDPISEHNRLYWYRQTLGQGPEFLTYFQNEAQLEKSRLLSDRFSAERPKGSFSTLEIQRTEQGDSAMYLCASSLRGRGNTEAFFGQGTRLTVV.

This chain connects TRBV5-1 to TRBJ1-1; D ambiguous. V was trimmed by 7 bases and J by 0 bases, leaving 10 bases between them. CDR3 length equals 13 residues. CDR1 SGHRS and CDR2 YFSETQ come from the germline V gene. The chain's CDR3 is CASRSQLNTEAFF. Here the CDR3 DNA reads TGCGCCAGCCGTTCACAGCTGAACACTGAAGCTTTCTTT.

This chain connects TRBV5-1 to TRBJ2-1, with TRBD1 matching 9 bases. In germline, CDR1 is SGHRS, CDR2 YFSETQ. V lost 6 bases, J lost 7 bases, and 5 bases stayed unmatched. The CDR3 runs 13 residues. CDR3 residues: CASIGQGQNEQFF. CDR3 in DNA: TGCGCCAGCATAGGACAGGGGCAAAATGAGCAGTTCTTC.

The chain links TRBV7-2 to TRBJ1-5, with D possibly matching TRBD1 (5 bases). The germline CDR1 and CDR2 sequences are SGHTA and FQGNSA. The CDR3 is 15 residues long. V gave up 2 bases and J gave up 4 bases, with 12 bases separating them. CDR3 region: CASSLWQTVNQPQHF. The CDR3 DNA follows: TGTGCCAGCAGCTTATGGCAGACAGTTAATCAGCCCCAGCATTTT.

CDR3 DNA: TGTGCCAGCAGTGTAACGCCGGGACAGGGGAATGAAAAACTGTTTTTT. Translated, it gives CASSVTPGQGNEKLFF. The chain joins TRBV28 to TRBJ1-4, with TRBD1 matching 10 bases. Germline lookup yields CDR1 MDHEN and CDR2 SYDVKM. The CDR3 is 16 amino acids. Trimming cost V 5 bases and J 5 bases; bases outside gene matches: 8.

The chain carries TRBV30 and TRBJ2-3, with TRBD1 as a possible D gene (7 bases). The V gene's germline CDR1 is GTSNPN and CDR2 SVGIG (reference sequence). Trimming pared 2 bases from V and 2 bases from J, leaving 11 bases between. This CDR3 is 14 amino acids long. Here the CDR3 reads CAWSQGGYTDTQYF. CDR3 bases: TGTGCCTGGAGTCAGGGGGGTTACACAGATACGCAGTATTTT.

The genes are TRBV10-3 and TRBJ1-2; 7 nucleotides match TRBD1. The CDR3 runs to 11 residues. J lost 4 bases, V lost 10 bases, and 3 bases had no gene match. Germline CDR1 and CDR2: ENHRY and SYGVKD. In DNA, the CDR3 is TGTGCCACAAGGGACAGCTATGGCTACACCTTC. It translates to CATRDSYGYTF.